These T cell receptor beta chains were read from a single sample in a study of T cells in Graves' hyperthyroidism and ophthalmopathy. TCRdb reanalysed the multiplex PCR reads using MiXCR and keeps one entry per CDR3 protein. The sample gives approximately 560,000 distinct CDR3 sequences, approximately 14% of which show up once; around 6.6% is in the top ten. Sequenced material: blood. These receptors all come from a woman in her 30s with Graves' hyperthyroidism. The CDR3 runs from the conserved cysteine through the conserved F or W. The order of the fields is V gene, J gene, D gene, clone size, CDR3 protein, CDR3 DNA. The D gene is left open where the match is weak. Where a row states a size, it is once, few, many or the class of an expanded clone; other rows omit it.

V gene: TRBV30
J gene: TRBJ1-6
D gene: -
clone size: many
CDR3 protein: CAWSVRQDSSPLHF
CDR3 DNA: TGTGCCTGGAGTGTAAGACAGGATTCCTCACCCCTCCACTTT

V gene: TRBV3-2
J gene: TRBJ2-7
D gene: -
clone size: many
CDR3 protein: CASSPIARPSLREQYF
CDR3 DNA: TGTGCCAGCAGCCCGATAGCTCGTCCTAGCCTCCGCGAGCAGTACTTC

V gene: TRBV10-3
J gene: TRBJ2-1
D gene: TRBD2
clone size: -
CDR3 protein: CAISDKREDLYNEQFF
CDR3 DNA: TGTGCCATCAGTGACAAGCGGGAGGACCTTTACAATGAGCAGTTCTTC

V gene: TRBV2
J gene: TRBJ2-5
D gene: -
clone size: many
CDR3 protein: CASTRRGGQTQYF
CDR3 DNA: TGTGCCAGCACTAGACGGGGTGGACAGACCCAGTACTTC

V gene: TRBV11-2
J gene: TRBJ2-1
D gene: TRBD2
clone size: few
CDR3 protein: CASSSLAGARGYNEQFF
CDR3 DNA: TGTGCCAGCAGCTCGCTAGCGGGAGCCAGGGGCTACAATGAGCAGTTCTTC

V gene: TRBV5-6
J gene: TRBJ1-2
D gene: -
clone size: -
CDR3 protein: CASSLRREFGYTF
CDR3 DNA: TGTGCCAGCAGCTTGCGCAGGGAGTTTGGCTACACCTTC

V gene: TRBV6-2/TRBV6-3
J gene: TRBJ2-3
D gene: TRBD2
clone size: many
CDR3 protein: CASRRPAGGNTDTQYF
CDR3 DNA: TGTGCCAGCAGAAGACCAGCGGGAGGGAACACAGATACGCAGTATTTT

V gene: TRBV12-3/TRBV12-4
J gene: TRBJ2-3
D gene: TRBD1
clone size: many
CDR3 protein: CASSSGQPSTDTQYF
CDR3 DNA: TGTGCCAGCAGTTCGGGACAGCCTAGCACAGATACGCAGTATTTT

V gene: TRBV29-1
J gene: TRBJ2-1
D gene: TRBD2
clone size: -
CDR3 protein: CSVARLAGPYNEQFF
CDR3 DNA: TGCAGCGTTGCTCGACTAGCGGGACCTTACAATGAGCAGTTCTTC

V gene: TRBV28
J gene: TRBJ1-2
D gene: -
clone size: many
CDR3 protein: CASNTDNYGYTF
CDR3 DNA: TGTGCCAGCAACACAGATAACTATGGCTACACCTTC

V gene: TRBV11-2
J gene: TRBJ2-1
D gene: TRBD2
clone size: many
CDR3 protein: CASTPGTSGYNEQFF
CDR3 DNA: TGTGCCAGCACCCCCGGGACTAGCGGTTACAATGAGCAGTTCTTC

V gene: TRBV9
J gene: TRBJ2-7
D gene: -
clone size: few
CDR3 protein: CASIRGHSSYEQYF
CDR3 DNA: TGTGCCAGCATCAGGGGACACAGCTCCTACGAGCAGTACTTC

V gene: TRBV18
J gene: TRBJ2-7
D gene: TRBD1
clone size: few
CDR3 protein: CASSPKVGTGGFDEQYF
CDR3 DNA: TGTGCCAGCTCACCAAAGGTCGGGACAGGGGGCTTCGACGAGCAGTACTTC

V gene: TRBV20-1
J gene: TRBJ2-7
D gene: TRBD2
clone size: many
CDR3 protein: CSALAGATYEQYF
CDR3 DNA: TGCAGTGCACTAGCGGGAGCAACCTACGAGCAGTACTTC

V gene: TRBV6-1
J gene: TRBJ1-1
D gene: -
clone size: many
CDR3 protein: CASSRTYTEAFF
CDR3 DNA: TGTGCCAGCTCGAGGACCTACACTGAAGCTTTCTTT

V gene: TRBV13
J gene: TRBJ1-2
D gene: TRBD1
clone size: many
CDR3 protein: CASSSGQGQVYGYTF
CDR3 DNA: TGTGCCAGCAGCTCGGGACAGGGGCAGGTCTATGGCTACACCTTC

V gene: TRBV30
J gene: TRBJ2-1
D gene: -
clone size: few
CDR3 protein: CAWTAFNEQFF
CDR3 DNA: TGTGCCTGGACAGCATTCAATGAGCAGTTCTTC

V gene: TRBV5-1
J gene: TRBJ2-1
D gene: -
clone size: many
CDR3 protein: CASSAPPLYNEQFF
CDR3 DNA: TGCGCCAGCAGCGCCCCCCCCCTGTACAATGAGCAGTTCTTC

V gene: TRBV27
J gene: TRBJ2-1
D gene: TRBD2
clone size: many
CDR3 protein: CASSGGRPSYNEQFF
CDR3 DNA: TGTGCCAGCAGTGGCGGGAGGCCCTCTTACAATGAGCAGTTCTTC

V gene: TRBV7-9
J gene: TRBJ2-7
D gene: -
clone size: few
CDR3 protein: CAGSRDESSYEQYF
CDR3 DNA: TGTGCCGGCAGCCGGGACGAGAGCTCCTACGAGCAGTACTTC

V gene: TRBV7-8
J gene: TRBJ2-1
D gene: TRBD2
clone size: few
CDR3 protein: CASSELAVDNEQFF
CDR3 DNA: TGTGCCAGCAGCGAACTAGCGGTCGACAATGAGCAGTTCTTC

V gene: TRBV5-1
J gene: TRBJ2-2
D gene: -
clone size: many
CDR3 protein: CASSLDLHTGELFF
CDR3 DNA: TGCGCCAGCAGCTTGGACCTACACACCGGGGAGCTGTTTTTT

V gene: TRBV27
J gene: TRBJ2-7
D gene: -
clone size: many
CDR3 protein: CASSPTPPYEQYF
CDR3 DNA: TGTGCCAGCAGCCCCACCCCACCGTACGAGCAGTACTTC

V gene: TRBV20-1
J gene: TRBJ2-7
D gene: -
clone size: many
CDR3 protein: CSARGPTGKVYEQYF
CDR3 DNA: TGCAGTGCTAGAGGCCCGACCGGGAAGGTGTACGAGCAGTACTTC

V gene: TRBV6-6
J gene: TRBJ2-1
D gene: TRBD2
clone size: -
CDR3 protein: CASSSRPGLAGGGSYNEQFF
CDR3 DNA: TGTGCCAGCAGTTCAAGACCGGGACTAGCGGGAGGGGGTTCCTACAATGAGCAGTTCTTC

V gene: TRBV6-1
J gene: TRBJ1-1
D gene: -
clone size: few
CDR3 protein: CASSIGFRDGAFF
CDR3 DNA: TGTGCCAGCAGTATAGGATTCCGGGACGGGGCTTTCTTT

V gene: TRBV6-5
J gene: TRBJ1-5
D gene: TRBD1
clone size: many
CDR3 protein: CASSYRTGAQPQHF
CDR3 DNA: TGTGCCAGCAGTTACCGGACAGGGGCTCAGCCCCAGCATTTT

V gene: TRBV29-1
J gene: TRBJ2-1
D gene: -
clone size: many
CDR3 protein: CSVTGLYSYNEQFF
CDR3 DNA: TGCAGCGTCACGGGACTTTACTCCTACAATGAGCAGTTCTTC

V gene: TRBV19
J gene: TRBJ2-3
D gene: -
clone size: few
CDR3 protein: CASSIGGVRSSTDTQYF
CDR3 DNA: TGTGCCAGTAGTATAGGAGGAGTGCGGTCTTCCACAGATACGCAGTATTTT

V gene: TRBV28
J gene: TRBJ1-1
D gene: TRBD1
clone size: many
CDR3 protein: CASSLRGTGGITEAFF
CDR3 DNA: TGTGCCAGCAGTTTAAGGGGGACAGGGGGTATCACTGAAGCTTTCTTT

V gene: TRBV13
J gene: TRBJ2-7
D gene: TRBD1
clone size: many
CDR3 protein: CASSSSQGEFYEQYF
CDR3 DNA: TGTGCCAGCAGCTCGTCACAGGGGGAGTTCTACGAGCAGTACTTC

V gene: TRBV20-1
J gene: TRBJ2-7
D gene: -
clone size: many
CDR3 protein: CSASTGARYEQYF
CDR3 DNA: TGCAGTGCTAGTACCGGGGCGAGATACGAGCAGTACTTC

V gene: TRBV5-1
J gene: TRBJ2-6
D gene: -
clone size: once
CDR3 protein: CASSSNSGSGANVLTF
CDR3 DNA: TGCGCCAGCAGCTCGAACAGTGGCTCTGGGGCCAACGTCCTGACTTTC

V gene: TRBV12-3/TRBV12-4
J gene: TRBJ2-7
D gene: -
clone size: many
CDR3 protein: CASSLQSEQYF
CDR3 DNA: TGTGCCAGCAGCCTCCAGAGCGAGCAGTACTTC

V gene: TRBV18
J gene: TRBJ2-5
D gene: -
clone size: few
CDR3 protein: CAGSHRDGETQYF
CDR3 DNA: TGTGCCGGCTCACACCGGGACGGAGAGACCCAGTACTTC

V gene: TRBV20-1
J gene: TRBJ1-3
D gene: -
clone size: once
CDR3 protein: CSALGLGNTIYF
CDR3 DNA: TGCAGTGCCTTGGGTTTAGGAAACACCATATATTTT

V gene: TRBV14
J gene: TRBJ2-3
D gene: TRBD1
clone size: -
CDR3 protein: CASSLRTGWADTQYF
CDR3 DNA: TGTGCCAGCAGCCTTCGGACAGGGTGGGCAGATACGCAGTATTTT

V gene: TRBV7-2
J gene: TRBJ2-3
D gene: -
clone size: few
CDR3 protein: CASSLGPLAARTDTQYF
CDR3 DNA: TGTGCCAGCAGCTTAGGTCCCCTAGCAGCTCGCACAGATACGCAGTATTTT

V gene: TRBV6-2/TRBV6-3
J gene: TRBJ2-7
D gene: -
clone size: many
CDR3 protein: CASSYGSERHEQYF
CDR3 DNA: TGTGCCAGCAGTTACGGGAGTGAGCGCCACGAGCAGTACTTC

V gene: TRBV5-1
J gene: TRBJ1-2
D gene: -
clone size: -
CDR3 protein: CASSLAVAAAYGYTF
CDR3 DNA: TGCGCCAGCAGCTTGGCCGTAGCAGCGGCCTATGGCTACACCTTC

V gene: TRBV20-1
J gene: TRBJ2-7
D gene: TRBD2
clone size: -
CDR3 protein: CSARSGGPDEQYF
CDR3 DNA: TGCAGTGCTAGATCGGGAGGGCCCGACGAGCAGTACTTC

V gene: TRBV30
J gene: TRBJ2-1
D gene: TRBD2
clone size: -
CDR3 protein: CAWILVAGAREQFF
CDR3 DNA: TGTGCCTGGATTTTGGTAGCGGGAGCTCGTGAGCAGTTCTTC

V gene: TRBV9
J gene: TRBJ1-1
D gene: TRBD1
clone size: -
CDR3 protein: CASSTRQGLSEAFF
CDR3 DNA: TGTGCCAGCAGCACTCGACAGGGTCTGAGTGAAGCTTTCTTT

V gene: TRBV7-9
J gene: TRBJ2-7
D gene: -
clone size: few
CDR3 protein: CASSPSSTGGIYEQYF
CDR3 DNA: TGTGCCAGCAGCCCAAGCTCCACCGGCGGGATCTACGAGCAGTACTTC

V gene: TRBV11-2
J gene: TRBJ2-2
D gene: -
clone size: many
CDR3 protein: CASSPDWTNTGELFF
CDR3 DNA: TGTGCCAGCAGCCCAGACTGGACGAACACCGGGGAGCTGTTTTTT

V gene: TRBV7-9
J gene: TRBJ2-3
D gene: TRBD2
clone size: many
CDR3 protein: CASSKGLAGGADTQYF
CDR3 DNA: TGTGCCAGCAGCAAAGGACTAGCGGGAGGGGCAGATACGCAGTATTTT

V gene: TRBV30
J gene: TRBJ2-3
D gene: -
clone size: -
CDR3 protein: CAWRAADSTDTQYF
CDR3 DNA: TGTGCCTGGAGGGCGGCTGATAGCACAGATACGCAGTATTTT